Listed below are T cell receptor beta chains from one sample, sequenced in a study of cytotoxic CD8 clonotypes in ibrutinib-treated CLL. Assay used: immunoSEQ multiplex PCR; TCRdb lists only in-frame clones, some missing. This sample has 40,000 to 50,000 clones; around 52% occur once, and the top ten carry around a quarter. Sequences were derived from PBMCs, sampled after 24 months of ibrutinib treatment. Receptors originate from a human donor with chronic lymphocytic leukemia. CDR3s include the opening cysteine and the closing phenylalanine or tryptophan. D genes are given only for firm matches. Clone size appears in some rows only: once, few, many, or a class for an expanded clone.

V,size,D,CDR3
TRBV18,-,-,CASSPPSGDTQYF
TRBV2,few,-,CASSLSTDTQYF
TRBV13,few,-,CASRTYNSPLHF
TRBV13,medium-sized,-,CASSSGTGYTGELFF
TRBV19,-,-,CASSNLQETQYF
TRBV10-3,-,-,CAISESKEQPQHF
TRBV2,once,-,CASWARGTGELFF
TRBV7-9,-,-,CASSHRDNSYEQYF
TRBV7-7,-,TRBD1,CASSVGQAGETQYF
TRBV7-9,-,-,CASSLSTNDYGYTF
TRBV5-4,-,TRBD1,CASSRSRQGDYNEQFF
TRBV6-1,-,-,CAISESGTLSNQPQHF
TRBV10-3,-,-,CAISETGLPEQYF
TRBV6-1,-,TRBD1,CAGGTGNTDTQYF